The 10 T cell receptor beta chains below all came from one sample that was sequenced in a study of blood T cells in healthy people across ages (dated by TCRdb to about 2015). The library was built by means of 5' RACE. TCRdb lists the instrument as Illumina HiSeq 2500. The second PCR ran for roughly 7 to 12 cycles and used a J-beta primer mix along with a sample-barcoded 5' primer. The public reads were run again by TCRdb, first through fastp at Q25 and then through MiXCR, and only productive beta chains were kept. Each CDR3 protein gets just one entry, which takes the most common genes and DNA from the rows behind it. In this sample the table shows roughly 720,000 distinct CDR3 sequences, approximately 53% of which occur a single time. The ten largest account for under 50% of the sample. The sequenced sample was blood. These receptors were taken from a man older than 75 in good health.

The V gene is TRBV7-3, the J gene TRBJ2-5, with TRBD2 identical over 9 bases. CDR3 length: 16 amino acids. Germline CDR1 and CDR2: SGHTA and FQGTGA. V shed 5 bases, J shed 11 bases, and the junction held 18 bases outside the gene matches. CDR3: CASSPSGLAGNNEQYF. CDR3 DNA: TGTGCCAGCAGCCCCTCCGGGCTAGCGGGAAACAATGAGCAGTACTTC.

The chain combines TRBV13 with TRBJ1-2, with D possibly TRBD1 on 5 matching bases. The V end lost 6 bases, the J end lost 3 bases, and 20 bases lay between the germline ends. The CDR3 runs to 16 residues. Per the germline V gene, CDR1 is PRHDT and CDR2 is FYEKMQ (reference sequence). CDR3: CASRPLSGGKYYGYTF. The CDR3 DNA follows: TGTGCCAGCAGACCACTGAGCGGGGGAAAATACTATGGCTACACCTTC.

The gene calls are TRBV7-2 and TRBJ1-2; tentatively, D is TRBD1 (6 bases). V lost 3 bases, J lost 5 bases, and 19 bases lay in between. Per germline, CDR1 SGHTA and CDR2 FQGNSA. The length of the CDR3 is 16 residues. The CDR3 protein is CASSFSNSQGRYGYTF. CDR3 bases: TGTGCCAGCAGCTTTTCAAATTCACAGGGTCGGTATGGCTACACCTTC. Full variable domain (missing parts from reference TRBV7-2 and TRBJ1-2): GAGVSQSPSNKVTEKGKDVELRCDPISGHTALYWYRQSLGQGLEFLIYFQGNSAPDKSGLPSDRFSAERTGGSVSTLTIQRTQQEDSAVYLCASSFSNSQGRYGYTFGSGTRLTVV.

The V and J genes are TRBV6-6 and TRBJ2-1, with 11 bases that match TRBD2. V lost 6 bases and J lost 7; bases outside the gene matches: 8. This CDR3 region has 15 residues. Looked up from germline, CDR1 is MNHNY and CDR2 is SVGAGI (reference sequence). The CDR3 loop is CASRVSGRAINEQFF. In DNA form, the CDR3 reads TGTGCCAGCAGGGTTAGCGGGAGGGCTATAAATGAGCAGTTCTTC.

V usage is TRBV7-8 and J usage is TRBJ2-7, with TRBD2 matching 14 bases. There are 19 residues in the CDR3. From germline, CDR1 is SGHVS and CDR2 FQNEAQ. V shed 4 bases, J shed 7 bases, and the junction held 18 bases outside the gene matches. CDR3 residues: CASSSGLAGGPPSYNEQYF. In DNA, the CDR3 is TGTGCCAGCAGCTCCGGACTAGCGGGAGGCCCACCCTCCTACAATGAGCAGTACTTC.

V is TRBV7-9 and J is TRBJ2-1; D may be TRBD2 (6 bases). V was trimmed by 5 bases and J by 9 bases, leaving 23 bases between them. The germline V gene has CDR1 SEHNR and CDR2 FQNEAQ (reference sequence). CDR3 length: 16 residues. The DNA of the CDR3 is TGTGCCAGCAGCAGAAGGGCGGGGACGGTTAACGGTGAGCAGTTCTTC. It encodes CASSRRAGTVNGEQFF. The whole variable domain, remainder taken from reference TRBV7-9 and TRBJ2-1, is DTGVSQNPRHKITKRGQNVTFRCDPISEHNRLYWYRQTLGQGPEFLTYFQNEAQLEKSRLLSDRFSAERPKGSFSTLEIQRTEQGDSAMYLCASSRRAGTVNGEQFFGPGTRLTVL.

This clonotype was counted between two and nine times. The rearrangement links TRBV3-1 to TRBJ1-1; D is perhaps TRBD1 (5 bases). V gave up 1 base and J gave up 1 base, with 10 bases separating them. There are 15 residues in the CDR3. Germline V CDR1 and CDR2: LGHDT, YNNKEL (reference sequence). The CDR3 is CASSQGIQGNTEAFF. The DNA of the CDR3 is TGTGCCAGCAGCCAAGGTATTCAGGGGAACACTGAAGCTTTCTTT.

This clonotype was picked up a small number of times. This chain joins TRBV3-1 and TRBJ2-5, with D uncertain. Looked up from germline, CDR1 is LGHDT and CDR2 is YNNKEL (reference sequence). CDR3 length equals 15 residues. The germline V and J ends were trimmed by 0 bases and 7 bases, with 15 bases remaining between them. This CDR3 is CASSQDGSGIGTQYF. CDR3 DNA sequence: TGTGCCAGCAGCCAAGATGGATCTGGGATTGGGACCCAGTACTTC.

The chain links TRBV6-6 to TRBJ1-2, with 7 bases lining up with TRBD1. Per germline, CDR1 MNHNY and CDR2 SVGAGI (reference sequence). The CDR3 sequence is 16 residues long. Trimming removed 6 bases from V and 6 bases from J; junction bases left unmatched: 16. CDR3 bases: TGTGCCAGCAGCCGCGGACAGGTTTCCACGGAGGATGGCTACACCTTC. It yields the protein CASSRGQVSTEDGYTF.

The count of this clonotype is one. The junction differs from germline at one of its ends, possibly a read error. The chain carries TRBV12-3 or TRBV12-4 and TRBJ1-5; 7 nucleotides agree with TRBD1. The CDR3 loop spans 18 amino acids. For the CDR3, the DNA is TGTGCCAGCACCTCCAAGGGGGCACCGCCATATAGCAATCAGTCCCAGCATTTT. The encoded protein is CASTSKGAPPYSNQSQHF.